The clone carrying this TCR beta chain was seen repeatedly, ten times or more. The antigen remains unidentified. This sample is part of a study of CD8 T cells in ankylosing spondylitis. Study-level points and caveats: Earlier work had already found some motif variants in reactive arthritis synovial fluid and blood. It appeared that ankylosing spondylitis blood was characterized by a TCR beta motif of under ten highly homologous variants. Peripheral blood samples showed relatively rare disease-linked clones, and these clones were CD8+. Reportedly, matched ankylosing spondylitis synovial fluid was significantly enriched for disease-linked clones.

TCRdb used MiXCR to reprocess the 5' RACE reads, holding one entry per CDR3 protein. Of approximately 250,000 distinct CDR3 sequences in the sample, 7% to 10% were seen once. The V gene lost 0 bases and the J gene lost 3 bases, with 11 bases spanning the gap. Per germline, CDR1 SQVTM and CDR2 ANQGSEA. The CDR3 has 15 amino acids. This chain uses TRBV29-1 with TRBJ2-2; tentatively, D is TRBD2 (5 bases). Source material: blood, either unsorted or a sorted T cell fraction (not recorded which). The origin of this receptor is a female donor with ankylosing spondylitis or in good health (not recorded which). The CDR3 protein is CSVEDPQRYTGELFF. DNA of the CDR3: TGCAGCGTTGAAGATCCTCAGCGGTACACCGGGGAGCTGTTTTTT.